This TCR beta chain emerged from a study of shared clonotypes between healthy human individuals. Trimming shortened V by 5 bases and J by 3 bases, and 11 bases separated the two germline ends. Germline V gene sequence: CDR1 SEHNR, CDR2 FQNEAQ (reference sequence). CDR3 length: 13 residues. The naive CD8 population came from CD45RO-negative cells selected for CCR7, without terminally differentiated effector memory CD45RA+ cells. Generated by immunoSEQ multiplex PCR, the TCRdb table keeps only in-frame clones and is missing some. The table shows approximately 650,000 clones, with 95% occurring only once.

The receptor's source is a woman aged 25-40 years in good health. The J gene is TRBJ2-7, the V gene TRBV7-9; possibly TRBD2 for D (5 bases). The sample comprised naive CD8+ T cells sorted from blood. Here the CDR3 reads CASSHDGNYEQYF. CDR3 coding DNA: TGTGCCAGCAGCCACGACGGGAACTACGAGCAGTACTTC.